These 8 T cell receptor beta chains were all obtained from the same sample, sequenced in a study of T cell responses to AZD1222 COVID-19 vaccine. This table comes from immunoSEQ multiplex PCR, and its TCRdb copy is limited to in-frame clones, with some not included. Of more than 95,000 clones in the sample, over 75% are singletons; the top ten hold about 8.7%. The sequencing here drew on peripheral blood, taken on day 0 of AZD1222 vaccination. Receptor source: an adult in good health.

This clone has a handful of counts. J is TRBJ1-3 and V is TRBV5-1; D gene unclear. From germline, CDR1 is SGHRS and CDR2 YFSETQ. The CDR3 totals 15 residues. V lost 0 bases, J lost 2 bases, and 9 bases lay in between. The CDR3 DNA is TGCGCCAGCAGCTTGGGTACAGATACTGGAAACACCATATATTTT. Translating gives CASSLGTDTGNTIYF.

The V call is TRBV3-1 (or the pseudogene TRBV3-2), the J call TRBJ2-3; D not resolved. Deletions cut 2 bases from V and 8 bases from J, with 8 bases between. The CDR3 runs 12 residues. Germline V lookup: CDR1 LGHDT, CDR2 YNNKEL (reference sequence). CDR3 sequence: CASSQKTPTQYF. The CDR3, as DNA: TGTGCCAGCAGCCAAAAAACACCTACGCAGTATTTT.

The genes are TRBV5-1 and TRBJ1-2; D uncertain. CDR1 SGHRS and CDR2 YFSETQ come from the germline V gene. This CDR3 contains 15 residues. V lost 0 bases and J 3 bases, leaving 12 bases between the germline ends. The CDR3 sequence: CASSLAVRGDYGYTF. CDR3 DNA: TGCGCCAGCAGCTTGGCCGTCCGGGGAGACTATGGCTACACCTTC.

V usage is TRBV19 and J usage is TRBJ2-1; D gene ambiguous. Trimming took off 7 bases at V and 1 base at J, with 14 bases between the two ends. Germline V CDR1 and CDR2: LNHDA, SQIVND (reference sequence). The CDR3 contains 15 residues. As DNA, the CDR3 is TGTGCCAGTACCAATGGGTTTTTATCCTACAATGAGCAGTTCTTC. This gives the protein CASTNGFLSYNEQFF.

This clone was observed a single time. The chain uses TRBV7-3 and TRBJ1-6, with TRBD1 matching 8 bases. CDR1 is SGHTA, CDR2 FQGTGA, per germline. V trimming: 5 bases; J trimming: 5 bases; junction bases outside the gene matches: 5. The CDR3 extends over 15 amino acids. This CDR3 is CASSAQGANNSPLHF. The CDR3 region has the DNA TGTGCCAGCAGCGCTCAGGGGGCGAATAATTCACCCCTCCACTTT.

The chain links TRBV7-9 to TRBJ1-2; D call uncertain. Trimming took off 5 bases at V and 4 bases at J, with 17 bases between the two ends. The germline V gene encodes CDR1 SEHNR and CDR2 FQNEAQ (reference sequence). This CDR3 is built from 15 residues. In DNA, the CDR3 is TGTGCCAGCAGCCCTAAAAATTCGGCGATCTATGGCTACACCTTC. Its translation is CASSPKNSAIYGYTF.

The chain recombines TRBV6-5 with TRBJ2-7; TRBD2 matches at 9 bases. Germline V gene sequence: CDR1 MNHEY, CDR2 SVGAGI. The CDR3 is 15 residues long. The trim removed 4 bases at V and 2 bases at J, leaving 6 bases unmatched. CDR3 sequence reads: CASSSPLAGTYEQYF. CDR3 sequence (DNA): TGTGCCAGCAGTTCCCCGCTAGCGGGAACCTACGAGCAGTACTTC.

This clone was observed at least ten times. The chain is built from TRBV11-2 and TRBJ2-7, with TRBD1 as a possible D gene (5 bases). The CDR3 runs to 14 residues. The V gene lost 2 bases and the J gene lost 6 bases, with 14 bases spanning the gap. Germline CDR1 SGHAT, CDR2 FQNNGV. The CDR3 is CASSLQGEISEQYF. As DNA, the CDR3 is TGTGCCAGCAGCTTACAGGGTGAGATCAGCGAGCAGTACTTC.